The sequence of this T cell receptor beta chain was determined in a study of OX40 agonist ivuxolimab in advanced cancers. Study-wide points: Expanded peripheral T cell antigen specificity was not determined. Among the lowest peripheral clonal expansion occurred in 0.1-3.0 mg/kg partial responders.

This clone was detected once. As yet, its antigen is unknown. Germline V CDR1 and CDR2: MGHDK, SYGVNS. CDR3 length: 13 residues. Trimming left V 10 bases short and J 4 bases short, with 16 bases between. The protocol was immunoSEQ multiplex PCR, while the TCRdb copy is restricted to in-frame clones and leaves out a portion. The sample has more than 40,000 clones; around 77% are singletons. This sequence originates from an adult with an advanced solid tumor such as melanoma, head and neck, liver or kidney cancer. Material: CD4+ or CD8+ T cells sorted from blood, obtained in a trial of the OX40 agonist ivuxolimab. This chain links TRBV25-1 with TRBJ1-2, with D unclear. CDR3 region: CATRTDSSYGYTF. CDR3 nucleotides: TGTGCCACCAGGACGGATTCTAGCTATGGCTACACCTTC.